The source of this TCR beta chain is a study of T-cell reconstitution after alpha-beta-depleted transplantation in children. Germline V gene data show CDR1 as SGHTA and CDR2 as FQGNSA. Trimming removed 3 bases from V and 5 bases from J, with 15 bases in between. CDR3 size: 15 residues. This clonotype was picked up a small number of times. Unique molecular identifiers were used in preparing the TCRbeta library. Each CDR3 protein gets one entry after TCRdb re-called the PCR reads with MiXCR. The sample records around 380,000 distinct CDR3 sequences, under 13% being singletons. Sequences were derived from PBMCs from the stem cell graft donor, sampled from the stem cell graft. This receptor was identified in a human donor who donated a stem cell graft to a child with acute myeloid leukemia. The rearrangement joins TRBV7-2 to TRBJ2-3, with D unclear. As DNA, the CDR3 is TGTGCCAGCAGCTTGTACAGCTCGCGACGAGATACGCAGTATTTT. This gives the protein CASSLYSSRRDTQYF.